This T cell receptor (beta chain) was sequenced in a study of CD8 T cells in ankylosing spondylitis. Overall study findings and caveats: A TCR beta motif of under 10 highly homologous variants appeared characteristic of ankylosing spondylitis blood.

Germline CDR1 and CDR2: SEHNR and FQNEAQ (reference sequence). This CDR3 is 17 amino acids long. V shed 5 bases and J 3 bases; nucleotides not matched to a gene: 7. Worth noting for this clonotype: Its antigen remains unknown.

TCRdb independently ran MiXCR on the 5' RACE reads; one entry per CDR3 protein. The data show roughly 180,000 distinct CDR3 sequences, 9.5% to 15% seen once. The gene calls are TRBV7-9 and TRBJ2-1, with 13 bases fitting TRBD2. The receptor was isolated from a male donor with ankylosing spondylitis or in good health (not recorded which). The sample was blood, either unsorted or a sorted T cell fraction (not recorded which). Written as DNA, the CDR3 is TGTGCCAGCAGCCGGACCGGGACTAGCGGGGTCTACAATGAGCAGTTCTTC. It translates to CASSRTGTSGVYNEQFF.